Below are 29 T cell receptor beta chains sequenced from a single sample in a study of T cell responses to AZD1222 COVID-19 vaccine. Repertoires were generated with immunoSEQ multiplex PCR, while TCRdb's copy carries only in-frame clones and drops some. This sample has approximately 100,000 clones, with 75% to 90% found just once. Specimen: peripheral blood, collected 28 days after the second AZD1222 dose. These receptors all come from an adult who received the AZD1222 COVID-19 vaccine.

V and J are TRBV29-1 and TRBJ2-5, with 10 bases aligning to TRBD2. The V gene's germline CDR1 is SQVTM and CDR2 ANQGSEA. Trimming took 7 bases from V and 2 from J; bases not matched to a gene: 4. This CDR3 is built from 13 residues. CDR3 protein: CSGASGGQETQYF. The CDR3 DNA sequence: TGCAGCGGCGCTAGCGGGGGTCAAGAGACCCAGTACTTC.

The V and J genes are TRBV5-1 and TRBJ1-5; D ambiguous. CDR3 length equals 19 residues. Trimming took off 0 bases at V and 0 bases at J, with 19 bases between the two ends. Germline V gene data show CDR1 as SGHRS and CDR2 as YFSETQ. CDR3 nucleotides: TGCGCCAGCAGCTTGGTTCCCCCGGAGTACTCAAATAGCAATCAGCCCCAGCATTTT. Translation: CASSLVPPEYSNSNQPQHF.

This chain joins TRBV18 and TRBJ2-5; 7 positions agree with TRBD1. V lost 6 bases, J lost 0 bases, and 13 bases stayed unmatched. The CDR3 totals 17 residues. CDR1 and CDR2 (germline): KGHSH, LQKENI. In DNA, the CDR3 is TGTGCCAGCTCCTTGCGACAGGGACATGGGTACCAAGAGACCCAGTACTTC. Protein sequence: CASSLRQGHGYQETQYF.

This clone was seen more than once but under ten times. The chain recombines TRBV12-3 or TRBV12-4 with TRBJ1-2; no definite D call. The CDR3 is made up of 13 amino acids. V gave up 10 bases and J gave up 8 bases, with 20 bases separating them. This CDR3 reads CATHSPGFRGYTF. CDR3 sequence (DNA): TGTGCCACCCACTCGCCCGGGTTCAGGGGCTACACCTTC.

The chain combines TRBV2 with TRBJ1-3; D unresolved. The CDR3 loop spans 14 amino acids. V was trimmed by 5 bases and J by 5 bases, leaving 13 bases between them. Per the germline V gene, CDR1 is SNHLY and CDR2 is FYNNEI. The chain's CDR3 is CASSPITSRNTIYF. DNA of the CDR3: TGTGCCAGCAGTCCTATCACCTCCCGAAACACCATATATTTT.

The chain has TRBV7-9 and TRBJ2-5; 8 bases are a match to TRBD2. Germline V lookup: CDR1 SEHNR, CDR2 FQNEAQ (reference sequence). The CDR3 covers 14 residues. Trimming took 4 bases from V and 3 from J; bases not matched to a gene: 4. In DNA form, the CDR3 reads TGTGCCAGCAGCTGGGGGGGACTAGAAGAGACCCAGTACTTC. Protein sequence: CASSWGGLEETQYF.

The V and J genes are TRBV7-9 and TRBJ1-1; D may be TRBD1 (5 bases). V gave up 1 base and J gave up 8 bases, with 5 bases separating them. Germline CDR1 is SEHNR and CDR2 is FQNEAQ (reference sequence). There are 11 residues in the CDR3. CDR3 loop: CASSLGGEAFF. Written as DNA, the CDR3 is TGTGCCAGCAGCTTAGGGGGGGAAGCTTTCTTT.

J is TRBJ2-1 and V is TRBV28; D uncertain. Trimming cost V 7 bases and J 10 bases, with 17 bases left between them. The CDR3 runs 13 residues. Germline CDR1 is MDHEN and CDR2 is SYDVKM. CDR3 DNA sequence: TGTGCCAGCACTGGACCCCCGCAAACAGAGCAGTTCTTC. This gives the protein CASTGPPQTEQFF. The full variable domain, rest sourced from reference TRBV28 and TRBJ2-1, is DVKVTQSSRYLVKRTGEKVFLECVQDMDHENMFWYRQDPGLGLRLIYFSYDVKMKEKGDIPEGYSVSREKKERFSLILESASTNQTSMYLCASTGPPQTEQFFGPGTRLTVL.

The rearrangement uses TRBV18 and TRBJ2-2; 9 positions agree with TRBD2. Unmatched junction bases numbered 2, after V lost 4 bases and J lost 2 bases. Germline V CDR1 and CDR2: KGHSH, LQKENI. The CDR3 is 15 residues long. In nucleotides, the CDR3 is TGTGCCAGCTCACAAGCGGGGGGCAACACCGGGGAGCTGTTTTTT. This translates into CASSQAGGNTGELFF.

This clone was detected only a few times. This chain connects TRBV23-1 to TRBJ1-5; D gene uncertain. TRBV23-1 is known as an ORF, though its function is uncertain. CDR3 length equals 14 residues. V gave up 4 bases and J gave up 2 bases, with 9 bases separating them. CDR3 nucleotide sequence: TGCGCCAGCAGTCTTAGGAGCTGCAATCAGCCCCAGCATTTT. Its translation: CASSLRSCNQPQHF.

J is TRBJ2-3 and V is TRBV27, with 8 bases identical to TRBD2. CDR1 and CDR2 from the germline V gene are MNHEY and SMNVEV (reference sequence). The V and J ends lost 2 bases and 9 bases, in that order; junction bases with no gene match: 10. The CDR3 sequence is 15 residues long. The DNA for the CDR3 is TGTGCCAGCAGTTTAGGTTGGGCCGGGGGGGAGACGCAGTATTTT. Protein sequence: CASSLGWAGGETQYF.

The V call is TRBV28, the J call TRBJ1-2, with 12 bases identical to TRBD1. The CDR3 spans 17 residues. V shed 5 bases and J 8 bases; nucleotides not matched to a gene: 15. From germline, CDR1 is MDHEN and CDR2 SYDVKM. CDR3: CASSPNHPGQGAGGYTF. Here the CDR3 DNA reads TGTGCCAGCAGTCCTAACCACCCGGGACAGGGGGCGGGGGGCTACACCTTC.

This chain links TRBV4-1 with TRBJ2-1, with 8 bases lining up with TRBD2. Germline V gene data show CDR1 as MGHRA and CDR2 as YSYEKL. With 4 bases clipped from V and 5 bases from J, the junction kept 10 bases outside the gene matches. The CDR3 totals 16 residues. The DNA of the CDR3 is TGCGCCAGCAGCCCAGGTCGGGGGGGGCGAAACAATGAGCAGTTCTTC. It yields the protein CASSPGRGGRNNEQFF.

The gene calls are TRBV5-4 and TRBJ1-5; no reliable D call. V was cut by 0 bases and J by 2 bases, with 9 bases left in between. The CDR3 covers 15 residues. From germline, CDR1 is SGHNT and CDR2 YYREEE (reference sequence). The CDR3 nucleotides read TGTGCCAGCAGCTTGGCCCCTGGGGGCAATCAGCCCCAGCATTTT. The encoded protein is CASSLAPGGNQPQHF.

This clone has just one count. This chain joins TRBV7-9 and TRBJ2-2; the match to TRBD2 covers 11 bases. The germline CDR1 and CDR2 sequences are SEHNR and FQNEAQ (reference sequence). V was clipped by 5 bases and J by 0 bases; unmatched bases: 2. This CDR3 is built from 16 residues. The CDR3 DNA reads TGTGCCAGCAGCCAGACTAGCGGGACGAACACCGGGGAGCTGTTTTTT. Amino acid sequence: CASSQTSGTNTGELFF.

The chain is built from TRBV9 and TRBJ2-5; D might be TRBD1 (6 bases). The germline V and J ends were trimmed by 3 bases and 2 bases, with 11 bases remaining between them. Germline CDR1 reads SGDLS; CDR2 reads YYNGEE. This CDR3 contains 14 residues. CDR3 amino acids: CASSARGPQETQYF. DNA of the CDR3: TGTGCCAGCAGCGCCAGGGGCCCACAAGAGACCCAGTACTTC.

This clone turned up a few times. The chain uses TRBV14 and TRBJ2-3; no clear D gene. Trimming left V 5 bases short and J 0 bases short, with 15 bases between. The germline CDR1 and CDR2 sequences are SGHDN and FVKESK. The CDR3 length is 16 residues. CDR3 amino acids: CASSSLVGPSTDTQYF. CDR3 coding DNA: TGTGCCAGCAGCTCCTTGGTGGGCCCTAGCACAGATACGCAGTATTTT.

The chain joins TRBV10-2 to TRBJ1-5; D is ambiguous. V dropped 1 base and J dropped 4 bases, with 5 bases sitting between them. The CDR3 has 13 residues. Germline CDR1 reads WSHSY; CDR2 reads SAAADI. CDR3 in amino acids: CASSEFWNQPQHF. In DNA form, the CDR3 reads TGCGCCAGCAGTGAGTTTTGGAATCAGCCCCAGCATTTT.

This clone came up a few times. The V call is TRBV24-1, the J call TRBJ2-3, with D possibly TRBD2 on 6 matching bases. The V end lost 4 bases, the J end lost 4 bases, and 14 bases lay between the germline ends. There are 15 residues in the CDR3. Germline loops: CDR1 KGHDR, CDR2 SFDVKD. The chain's CDR3 is CATSEWGGQADTQYF. In nucleotides, the CDR3 is TGTGCCACCAGTGAATGGGGAGGTCAGGCAGATACGCAGTATTTT.

The chain uses TRBV7-2 and TRBJ1-1; a weak D match, TRBD1 (5 bases). V lost 0 bases to trimming and J lost 0 bases, with 14 bases between them. The CDR3 loop spans 17 amino acids. CDR1 is SGHTA and CDR2 is FQGNSA in the germline V gene. The CDR3 sequence: CASSLARGEVLNTEAFF. The CDR3 nucleotides read TGTGCCAGCAGCTTAGCGCGAGGGGAAGTCCTGAACACTGAAGCTTTCTTT.

The genes are TRBV28 and TRBJ2-7, with TRBD1 matching over 8 bases. The length of the CDR3 is 15 residues. With V trimmed by 4 bases and J by 2 bases, 7 bases remained unmatched. CDR1 is MDHEN, CDR2 SYDVKM, per germline. CDR3 bases: TGTGCCAGCAGTTACCTCACAGGGGGGACCTACGAGCAGTACTTC. This encodes CASSYLTGGTYEQYF.

This chain connects TRBV30 to TRBJ2-7; TRBD1 is a possible D gene (6 bases). CDR1 is GTSNPN, CDR2 SVGIG, per germline (reference sequence). The CDR3 has 17 residues. Trimming stripped 3 bases from V and 4 bases from J, with 25 bases between. This chain's CDR3 is CAWRGQWGQAQSYEQYF. For the CDR3, the DNA is TGTGCCTGGAGGGGTCAGTGGGGGCAAGCTCAGTCTTACGAGCAGTACTTC.

The CDR3 coding sequence is TGTGCCAGCAGCCCGACAGCCGTGAACACTGAAGCTTTCTTT. Protein product: CASSPTAVNTEAFF. J is TRBJ1-1 and V is TRBV7-8, with D possibly TRBD1 on 5 matching bases. In germline, CDR1 is SGHVS, CDR2 FQNEAQ. The CDR3 runs 14 residues. Trimming removed 5 bases from V and 0 bases from J, with 10 bases in between.

CDR3 loop: CAISESGGFNTYEQYF. The CDR3 nucleotides are TGTGCCATCAGTGAGTCGGGGGGGTTCAATACCTACGAGCAGTACTTC. The chain combines TRBV10-3 with TRBJ2-7, with 7 bases fitting TRBD2. With V trimmed by 0 bases and J by 2 bases, 7 bases remained unmatched. Germline loops: CDR1 ENHRY, CDR2 SYGVKD. CDR3 length: 16 amino acids.

This clone has just one count. The rearrangement links TRBV7-9 to TRBJ2-7; the D is unclear. The CDR3 loop spans 15 amino acids. From germline, CDR1 is SEHNR and CDR2 FQNEAQ (reference sequence). V was shortened by 0 bases and J by 6 bases, with 15 bases between the two germline ends. The CDR3 DNA follows: TGTGCCAGCAGCTTAGCGTCTTCTGGAGAACGCGAGCAGTACTTC. Residues: CASSLASSGEREQYF.

The J gene is TRBJ2-3, the V gene TRBV15, with D possibly TRBD2 on 5 matching bases. Deletions cut 1 base from V and 4 bases from J, with 9 bases between. Looked up from germline, CDR1 is LNHNV and CDR2 is YYDKDF (reference sequence). The CDR3 loop spans 14 amino acids. In DNA, the CDR3 is TGTGCCACCAGCAGAGTTGGGGAGCCAGATACGCAGTATTTT. It encodes CATSRVGEPDTQYF.

The chain couples TRBV19 to TRBJ1-5; D ambiguous. Germline values: CDR1 LNHDA, CDR2 SQIVND (reference sequence). V dropped 6 bases and J dropped 2 bases, with 11 bases sitting between them. This CDR3 has 14 residues. The CDR3 coding sequence is TGTGCCAGTAGCCCGACCAACGGCAATCAGCCCCAGCATTTT. This encodes CASSPTNGNQPQHF.

The chain links TRBV7-9 to TRBJ2-7, with 8 bases matching TRBD2. Looked up from germline, CDR1 is SEHNR and CDR2 is FQNEAQ (reference sequence). This CDR3 is 15 amino acids long. V lost 5 bases, J lost 1 base, and 7 bases stayed unmatched. The CDR3 nucleotides read TGTGCCAGCAGCGTTACTAGCGGCGTTTCCTACGAGCAGTACTTC. Its protein product is CASSVTSGVSYEQYF.

The chain recombines TRBV6-5 with TRBJ2-7; 7 nucleotides agree with TRBD1. CDR1 and CDR2 (germline): MNHEY, SVGAGI. The CDR3 consists of 14 residues. The junction had 5 bases not matched to a gene; V was cut back by 0 bases and J by 6 bases. The CDR3 DNA reads TGTGCCAGCAGTTACTCGACAGGGCCGGCCGAGCAGTACTTC. It is translated as CASSYSTGPAEQYF.